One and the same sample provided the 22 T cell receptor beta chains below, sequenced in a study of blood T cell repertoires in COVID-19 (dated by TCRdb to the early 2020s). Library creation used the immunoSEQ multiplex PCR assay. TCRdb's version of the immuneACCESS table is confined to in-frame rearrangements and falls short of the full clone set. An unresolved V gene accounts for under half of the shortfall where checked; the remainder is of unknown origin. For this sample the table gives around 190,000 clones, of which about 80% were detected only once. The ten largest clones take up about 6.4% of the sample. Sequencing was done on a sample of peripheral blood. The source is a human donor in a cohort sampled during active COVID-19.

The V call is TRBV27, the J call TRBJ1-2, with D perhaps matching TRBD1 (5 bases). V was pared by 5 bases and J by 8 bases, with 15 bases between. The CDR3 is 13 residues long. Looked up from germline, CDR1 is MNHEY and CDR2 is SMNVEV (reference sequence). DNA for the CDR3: TGTGCCAGCAGTCCCCTCATAGGGGTCGGCTACACCTTC. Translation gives CASSPLIGVGYTF.

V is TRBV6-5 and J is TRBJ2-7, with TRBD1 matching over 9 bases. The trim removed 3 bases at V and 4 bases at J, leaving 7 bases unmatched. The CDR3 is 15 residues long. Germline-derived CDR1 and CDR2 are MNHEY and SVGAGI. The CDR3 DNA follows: TGTGCCAGCAGTTATACGGGACAGGGAACGTACGAGCAGTACTTC. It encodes CASSYTGQGTYEQYF.

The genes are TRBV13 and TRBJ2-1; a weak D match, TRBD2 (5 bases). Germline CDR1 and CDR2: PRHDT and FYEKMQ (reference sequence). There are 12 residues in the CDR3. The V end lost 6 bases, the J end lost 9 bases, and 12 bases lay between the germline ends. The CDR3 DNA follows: TGTGCCAGCAGAGAGACTGAGGGTGAGCAGTTCTTC. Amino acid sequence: CASRETEGEQFF.

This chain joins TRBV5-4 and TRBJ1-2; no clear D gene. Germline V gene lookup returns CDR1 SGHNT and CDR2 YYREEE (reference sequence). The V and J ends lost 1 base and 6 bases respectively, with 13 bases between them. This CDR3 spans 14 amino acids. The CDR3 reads CASSLLRGLDGYTF. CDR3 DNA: TGTGCCAGCAGCTTGTTGCGGGGTCTGGATGGCTACACCTTC.

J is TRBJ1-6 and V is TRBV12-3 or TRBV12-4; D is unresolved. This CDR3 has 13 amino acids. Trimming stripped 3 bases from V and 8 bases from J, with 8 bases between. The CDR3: CASSFGGYSPLHF. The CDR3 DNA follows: TGTGCCAGCAGTTTCGGAGGATATTCACCCCTCCACTTT.

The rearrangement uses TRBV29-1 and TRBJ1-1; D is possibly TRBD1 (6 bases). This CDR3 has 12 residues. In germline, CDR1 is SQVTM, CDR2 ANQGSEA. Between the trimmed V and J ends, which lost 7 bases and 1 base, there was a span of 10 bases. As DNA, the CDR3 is TGCAGCGCTGGACAGACGAACACTGAAGCTTTCTTT. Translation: CSAGQTNTEAFF.

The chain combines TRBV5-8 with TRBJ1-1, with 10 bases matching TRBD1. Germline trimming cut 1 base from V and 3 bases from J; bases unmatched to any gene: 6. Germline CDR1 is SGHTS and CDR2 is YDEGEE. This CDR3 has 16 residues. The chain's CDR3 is CASSLWATGGHTEAFF. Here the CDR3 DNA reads TGTGCCAGCAGCTTGTGGGCGACAGGGGGCCACACTGAAGCTTTCTTT. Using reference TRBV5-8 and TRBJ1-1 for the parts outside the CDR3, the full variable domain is EAGVTQSPTHLIKTRGQQATLRCSPISGHTSVYWYQQALGLGLQFLLWYDEGEERNRGNFPPRFSGRQFPNYSSELNVNALELEDSALYLCASSLWATGGHTEAFFGQGTRLTVV.

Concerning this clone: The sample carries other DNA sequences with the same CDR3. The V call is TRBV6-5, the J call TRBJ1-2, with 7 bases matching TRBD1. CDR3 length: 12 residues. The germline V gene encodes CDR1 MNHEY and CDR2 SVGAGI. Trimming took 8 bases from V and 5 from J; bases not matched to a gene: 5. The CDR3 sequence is CASQSQGYGYTF. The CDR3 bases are TGTGCCAGCCAATCACAGGGGTATGGCTACACCTTC.

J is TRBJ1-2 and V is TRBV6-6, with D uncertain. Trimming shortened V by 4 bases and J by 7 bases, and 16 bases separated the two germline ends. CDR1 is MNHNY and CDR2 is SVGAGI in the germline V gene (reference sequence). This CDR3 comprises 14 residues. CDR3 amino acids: CASSWGAEGTGYTF. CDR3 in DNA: TGTGCCAGCAGTTGGGGAGCGGAAGGTACTGGCTACACCTTC.

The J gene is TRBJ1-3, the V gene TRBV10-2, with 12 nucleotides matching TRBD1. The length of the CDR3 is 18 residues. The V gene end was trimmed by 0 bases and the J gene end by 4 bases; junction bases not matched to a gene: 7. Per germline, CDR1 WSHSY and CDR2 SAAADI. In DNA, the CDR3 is TGCGCCAGCAGTGAGTCGATGGGACAGGGGGCGCGAGGAAACACCATATATTTT. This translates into CASSESMGQGARGNTIYF.

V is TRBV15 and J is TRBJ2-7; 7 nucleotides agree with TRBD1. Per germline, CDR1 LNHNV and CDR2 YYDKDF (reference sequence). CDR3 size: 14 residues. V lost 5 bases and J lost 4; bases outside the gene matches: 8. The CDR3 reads CATSRAGRGYEQYF. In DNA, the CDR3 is TGTGCCACCAGCCGCGCCGGCAGGGGGTACGAGCAGTACTTC.

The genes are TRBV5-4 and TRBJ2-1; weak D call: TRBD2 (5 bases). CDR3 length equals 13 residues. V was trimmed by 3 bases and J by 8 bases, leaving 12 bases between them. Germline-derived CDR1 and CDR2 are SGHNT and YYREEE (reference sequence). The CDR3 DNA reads TGTGCCAGCAGCTCGGACTCATGGGATGAGCAGTTCTTC. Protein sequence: CASSSDSWDEQFF. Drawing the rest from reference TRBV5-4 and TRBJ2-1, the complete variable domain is ETGVTQSPTHLIKTRGQQVTLRCSSQSGHNTVSWYQQALGQGPQFIFQYYREEENGRGNFPPRFSGLQFPNYSSELNVNALELDDSALYLCASSSDSWDEQFFGPGTRLTVL.

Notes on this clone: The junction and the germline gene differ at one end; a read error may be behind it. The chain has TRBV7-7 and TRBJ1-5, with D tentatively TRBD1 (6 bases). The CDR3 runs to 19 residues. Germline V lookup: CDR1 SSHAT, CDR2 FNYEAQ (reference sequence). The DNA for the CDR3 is TGTGCTAGCAGCTTAGGGCCTGAGGAACAGGGAGACTGCAATCAGCCCCAGCATTTT. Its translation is CASSLGPEEQGDCNQPQHF. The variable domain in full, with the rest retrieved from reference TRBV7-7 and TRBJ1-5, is GAGVSQSPRYKVTKRGQDVTLRCDPISSHATLYWYQQALGQGPEFLTYFNYEAQPDKSGLPSDRFSAERPEGSISTLTIQRTEQRDSAMYRCASSLGPEEQGDCNQPQHFGDGTRLSIL.

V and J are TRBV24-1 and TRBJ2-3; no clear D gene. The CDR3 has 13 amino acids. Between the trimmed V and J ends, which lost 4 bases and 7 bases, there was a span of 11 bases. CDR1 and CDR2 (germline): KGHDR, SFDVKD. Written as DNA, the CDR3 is TGTGCCACCAGTGACCCTGCACTCCATACGCAGTATTTT. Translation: CATSDPALHTQYF.

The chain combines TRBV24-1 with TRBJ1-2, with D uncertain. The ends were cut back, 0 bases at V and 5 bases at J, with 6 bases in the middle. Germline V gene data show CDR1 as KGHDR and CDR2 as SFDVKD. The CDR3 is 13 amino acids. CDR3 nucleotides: TGTGCCACCAGTGATTTGTCCGTATATGGCTACACCTTC. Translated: CATSDLSVYGYTF.

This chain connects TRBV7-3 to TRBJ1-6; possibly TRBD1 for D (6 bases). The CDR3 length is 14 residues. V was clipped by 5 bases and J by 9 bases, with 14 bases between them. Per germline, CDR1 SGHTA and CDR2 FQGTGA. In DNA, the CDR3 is TGTGCCAGCAGCCAAGAGGGACATAGTTCACCCCTCCACTTT. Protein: CASSQEGHSSPLHF.

The CDR3 sequence: CASSSYSSGANVLTF. The CDR3, as DNA: TGTGCCAGCAGCTCTTATTCTTCCGGGGCCAACGTCCTGACTTTC. The rearrangement links TRBV7-9 to TRBJ2-6, with unresolved D. V was shortened by 4 bases and J by 4 bases, with 11 bases between the two germline ends. The germline gives CDR1 SEHNR, CDR2 FQNEAQ (reference sequence). The CDR3 extends over 15 amino acids.

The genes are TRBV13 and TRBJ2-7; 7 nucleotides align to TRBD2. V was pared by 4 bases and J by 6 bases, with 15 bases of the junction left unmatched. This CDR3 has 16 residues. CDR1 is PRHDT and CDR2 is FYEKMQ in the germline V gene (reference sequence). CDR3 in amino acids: CASSSQRGRVFGEQYF. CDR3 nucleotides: TGTGCCAGCAGCTCTCAGCGGGGACGGGTCTTTGGCGAGCAGTACTTC.

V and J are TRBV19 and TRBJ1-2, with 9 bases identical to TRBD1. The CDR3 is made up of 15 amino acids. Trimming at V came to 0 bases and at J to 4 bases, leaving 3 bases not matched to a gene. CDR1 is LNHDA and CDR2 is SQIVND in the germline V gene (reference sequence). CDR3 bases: TGTGCCAGTAGTATAGATACAGGGGGCGGCTATGGCTACACCTTC. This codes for CASSIDTGGGYGYTF.

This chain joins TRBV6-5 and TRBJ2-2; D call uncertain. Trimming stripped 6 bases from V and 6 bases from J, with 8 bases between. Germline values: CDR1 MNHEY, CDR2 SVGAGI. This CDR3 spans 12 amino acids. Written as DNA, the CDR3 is TGTGCCAGCAGGAACGAGGCCGGGGAGCTGTTTTTT. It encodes CASRNEAGELFF.

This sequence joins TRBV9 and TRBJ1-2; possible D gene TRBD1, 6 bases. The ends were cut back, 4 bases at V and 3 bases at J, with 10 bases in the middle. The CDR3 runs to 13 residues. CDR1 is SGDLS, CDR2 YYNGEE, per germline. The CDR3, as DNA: TGTGCCAGCAGCCCCCGACAGGACTATGGCTACACCTTC. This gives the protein CASSPRQDYGYTF.

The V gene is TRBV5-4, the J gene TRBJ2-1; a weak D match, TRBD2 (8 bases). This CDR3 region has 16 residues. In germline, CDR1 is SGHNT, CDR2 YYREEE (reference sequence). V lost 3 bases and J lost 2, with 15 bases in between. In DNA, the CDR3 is TGTGCCAGCAGCTCGGGGGGGCAGGGGGCCTACAATGAGCAGTTCTTC. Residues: CASSSGGQGAYNEQFF.